What follows is one TCR beta chain and its context. Its antigen is as yet unknown. The data are from a study of T cell repertoires in cytomegalovirus infection. Overall study: Public signatures in TCR beta pointed to CMV infection and matching HLA type.

Findings and limits, study-wide: CMV-specific TCR beta clonotypes restricted by HLA-C were the ones dominating the ex vivo response.

Each CDR3 protein gets one entry after TCRdb re-called the reads with MiXCR. The sample lists about 130,000 distinct CDR3 sequences; more than 20% were seen once. Source material: PBMCs, sequenced either directly or after in vitro stimulation (not recorded which). The origin of this receptor is a human donor in good health (CMV status not recorded). Some clones in this sample may be carry-over from other donors' samples.

This chain's CDR3 is CASSLGTWTSAEAFF. CDR3 bases: TGTGCCAGCAGCTTAGGTACGTGGACATCGGCTGAAGCTTTCTTT. The chain employs TRBV11-2 and TRBJ1-1, with D maybe TRBD1 (5 bases). The CDR3 runs to 15 residues. The germline gives CDR1 SGHAT, CDR2 FQNNGV. Trimming took off 1 base at V and 6 bases at J, with 15 bases between the two ends.